These 24 T cell receptor beta chains share one sample of origin, sequenced in a study of T cell responses to AZD1222 COVID-19 vaccine. Some clones are missing from TCRdb's copy, which holds only in-frame ones; the method was immunoSEQ multiplex PCR. The table shows 150,000 to 200,000 clones, with 85% to 90% occurring only once. Sample: peripheral blood, taken on day 0 of MenACWY control vaccination. Receptor source: an adult in good health.

This clone came up once. The chain couples TRBV3-1 (or the pseudogene TRBV3-2) to TRBJ2-5, with TRBD1 as a possible D gene (5 bases). Germline assignment: CDR1 LGHDT and CDR2 YNNKEL (reference sequence). V lost 0 bases and J 1 base, leaving 12 bases between the germline ends. The CDR3 has 16 amino acids. The CDR3 loop reads CASSQEKGSFQETQYF. In DNA form, the CDR3 reads TGTGCCAGCAGCCAAGAAAAGGGGTCGTTCCAAGAGACCCAGTACTTC.

The V call is TRBV4-1, the J call TRBJ2-7, with TRBD1 matching 10 bases. Trimming removed 6 bases from V and 6 bases from J; junction bases left unmatched: 17. CDR3 length: 17 residues. Germline values: CDR1 MGHRA, CDR2 YSYEKL. The DNA of the CDR3 is TGCGCCAGCAGTGATGACAGGGGGCGAATCCTCTCGCCCGAGCAGTACTTC. It specifies CASSDDRGRILSPEQYF.

This clone was seen once. The chain uses TRBV19 and TRBJ2-1; D is possibly TRBD2 (5 bases). Trimming took 3 bases from V and 9 from J, leaving 18 bases between them. The CDR3 runs 15 residues. CDR1 and CDR2 (germline): LNHDA, SQIVND (reference sequence). CDR3 protein: CASSITSSARGEQFF. CDR3 nucleotide sequence: TGTGCCAGTAGTATCACTAGTTCGGCCCGTGGTGAGCAGTTCTTC.

CDR3 residues: CASSGGQAYEQYF. Here the CDR3 DNA reads TGTGCCAGCAGCGGGGGCCAAGCCTACGAGCAGTACTTC. The chain links TRBV7-9 to TRBJ2-7; D is perhaps TRBD1 (6 bases). The length of the CDR3 is 13 residues. Per the germline V gene, CDR1 is SEHNR and CDR2 is FQNEAQ (reference sequence). Trimming left V 5 bases short and J 2 bases short, with 10 bases between.

The V gene is TRBV6-1, the J gene TRBJ2-2, with D maybe TRBD1 (5 bases). This CDR3 has 16 amino acids. V was shortened by 3 bases and J by 7 bases, with 18 bases between the two germline ends. Germline-derived CDR1 and CDR2 are MNHNS and SASEGT. Here the CDR3 reads CASSDLGRAFGGELFF. CDR3 DNA sequence: TGTGCCAGCAGTGATCTGGGCAGGGCCTTTGGCGGGGAGCTGTTTTTT.

The chain joins TRBV30 to TRBJ1-6, with a tentative D call TRBD1 (6 bases). The CDR3 has 16 amino acids. Germline lookup yields CDR1 GTSNPN and CDR2 SVGIG (reference sequence). Trimming cost V 2 bases and J 4 bases, with 15 bases left between them. CDR3 sequence (DNA): TGTGCCTGGAGTTTCATTCAGGGGAGATATAATTCACCCCTCCACTTT. Protein product: CAWSFIQGRYNSPLHF.

The genes are TRBV7-9 and TRBJ1-4; the D gene is possibly TRBD1 (5 bases). The V gene's germline CDR1 is SEHNR and CDR2 FQNEAQ (reference sequence). V was pared by 8 bases and J by 7 bases, with 14 bases between. The CDR3 loop spans 13 amino acids. DNA of the CDR3: TGTGCCAGCGGGGCAGGAACAGGTGAAAAACTGTTTTTT. Protein sequence: CASGAGTGEKLFF. Drawing the rest from reference TRBV7-9 and TRBJ1-4, the complete variable domain is DTGVSQNPRHKITKRGQNVTFRCDPISEHNRLYWYRQTLGQGPEFLTYFQNEAQLEKSRLLSDRFSAERPKGSFSTLEIQRTEQGDSAMYLCASGAGTGEKLFFGSGTQLSVL.

This sequence joins TRBV27 and TRBJ1-1; 7 nucleotides align to TRBD1. The ends lost 8 bases at V and 5 bases at J; junction bases unmatched: 14. Looked up from germline, CDR1 is MNHEY and CDR2 is SMNVEV (reference sequence). The CDR3 consists of 15 residues. Written as DNA, the CDR3 is TGTGCCAGCGTTGACAGGGACCAAGGGGATACTGAAGCTTTCTTT. This encodes CASVDRDQGDTEAFF.

The chain recombines TRBV12-3 or TRBV12-4 with TRBJ1-1; no clear D gene. V lost 3 bases to trimming and J lost 12 bases, with 11 bases between them. This CDR3 is 11 amino acids long. CDR3 DNA sequence: TGTGCCAGCAGTTTGGGAGCCATGTCTTTCTTT. Protein product: CASSLGAMSFF.

CDR3: CASSAEAASYNEQFF. In nucleotides, the CDR3 is TGTGCCAGCAGTGCTGAGGCGGCCTCCTACAATGAGCAGTTCTTC. The rearrangement uses TRBV6-4 and TRBJ2-1; no firm D call. The CDR3 runs 15 residues. The germline V and J ends were trimmed by 4 bases and 0 bases, with 10 bases remaining between them. The germline V gene has CDR1 MRHNA and CDR2 SNTAGT.

The chain carries TRBV28 and TRBJ1-4; D gene uncertain. The germline CDR1 and CDR2 sequences are MDHEN and SYDVKM. CDR3 length: 13 amino acids. Between the trimmed V and J ends, which lost 6 bases and 11 bases, there was a span of 16 bases. The chain's CDR3 is CASRPGATGKLFF. CDR3 in DNA: TGTGCCAGCAGACCGGGAGCGACTGGGAAACTGTTTTTT. Based on the CDR3 plus reference TRBV28 and TRBJ1-4, the full variable domain is DVKVTQSSRYLVKRTGEKVFLECVQDMDHENMFWYRQDPGLGLRLIYFSYDVKMKEKGDIPEGYSVSREKKERFSLILESASTNQTSMYLCASRPGATGKLFFGSGTQLSVL.

This chain connects TRBV9 to TRBJ2-5; D possibly corresponds to TRBD1 (6 bases). The V gene lost 0 bases and the J gene lost 4 bases, with 16 bases spanning the gap. CDR3 length: 16 residues. Per germline, CDR1 SGDLS and CDR2 YYNGEE. The CDR3 nucleotides read TGTGCCAGCAGCGTAGTCTGGGGGCAAGGGCGAGAGACCCAGTACTTC. Translated: CASSVVWGQGRETQYF.

V and J are TRBV4-3 and TRBJ2-1; TRBD2 is a possible D gene (5 bases). The CDR3 runs 16 residues. V was shortened by 1 base and J by 4 bases, with 14 bases between the two germline ends. The germline CDR1 and CDR2 sequences are LGHNA and YSLEER. Here the CDR3 DNA reads TGCGCCAGCAGCCAAGTGCTAGCCGCTCCTTACAATGAGCAGTTCTTC. Its translation is CASSQVLAAPYNEQFF.

The genes are TRBV15 and TRBJ2-7; the D gene could be TRBD1 or TRBD2 (5 bases each). This CDR3 is 18 amino acids long. CDR1 is LNHNV and CDR2 is YYDKDF in the germline V gene (reference sequence). V was clipped by 0 bases and J by 2 bases, with 20 bases between them. CDR3 DNA sequence: TGTGCCACCAGCAGAGATCGCCAGTTTATAGGGACCGCCTACGAGCAGTACTTC. Its protein product is CATSRDRQFIGTAYEQYF.

The gene calls are TRBV28 and TRBJ1-2, with D unclear. There are 11 residues in the CDR3. V lost 6 bases to trimming and J lost 8 bases, with 10 bases between them. The germline CDR1 and CDR2 sequences are MDHEN and SYDVKM. In nucleotides, the CDR3 is TGTGCCAGCAGCGTATCGTGGGGCTACACCTTC. The encoded protein is CASSVSWGYTF.

This chain connects TRBV30 to TRBJ2-7, with a possible D match to TRBD2 (5 bases). Germline loops: CDR1 GTSNPN, CDR2 SVGIG (reference sequence). The V and J ends lost 0 bases and 2 bases respectively, with 14 bases between them. The CDR3 totals 15 residues. This chain's CDR3 is CAWSVLLPGTYEQYF. CDR3 DNA: TGTGCCTGGAGTGTGCTCCTTCCGGGGACCTACGAGCAGTACTTC. The full variable domain, in which reference TRBV30 and TRBJ2-7 provide the parts outside the CDR3, is SQTIHQWPATLVQPVGSPLSLECTVEGTSNPNLYWYRQAAGRGLQLLFYSVGIGQISSEVPQNLSASRPQDRQFILSSKKLLLSDSGFYLCAWSVLLPGTYEQYFGPGTRLTVT.

The V gene is TRBV5-6, the J gene TRBJ2-1; TRBD2 matches 9 bases. Per the germline V gene, CDR1 is SGHDT and CDR2 is YYEEEE. V shed 2 bases, J shed 8 bases, and the junction held 5 bases outside the gene matches. This CDR3 is 14 amino acids long. The CDR3 loop reads CASSFERGAHEQFF. In DNA form, the CDR3 reads TGTGCCAGCAGCTTTGAGCGGGGGGCCCATGAGCAGTTCTTC. The variable domain in full, with the rest retrieved from reference TRBV5-6 and TRBJ2-1, is DAGVTQSPTHLIKTRGQQVTLRCSPKSGHDTVSWYQQALGQGPQFIFQYYEEEERQRGNFPDRFSGHQFPNYSSELNVNALLLGDSALYLCASSFERGAHEQFFGPGTRLTVL.

The V and J genes are TRBV5-1 and TRBJ2-7; either TRBD1 or TRBD2 may fit D (5 bases each). Germline lookup yields CDR1 SGHRS and CDR2 YFSETQ. V shed 3 bases and J shed 1 base, with 11 bases lying between them. CDR3 length: 14 amino acids. For the CDR3, the DNA is TGCGCCAGCAGCTACCGGGACGGATCCTACGAGCAGTACTTC. Translated, it gives CASSYRDGSYEQYF.

This sequence joins TRBV5-1 and TRBJ1-1, with D uncertain. Between the trimmed V and J ends, which lost 4 bases and 0 bases, there was a span of 10 bases. The germline CDR1 and CDR2 sequences are SGHRS and YFSETQ. The CDR3 consists of 14 residues. The CDR3 reads CASSIRTLNTEAFF. The CDR3 nucleotides are TGCGCCAGCAGCATCCGGACCCTGAACACTGAAGCTTTCTTT.

The rearrangement uses TRBV9 and TRBJ1-3, with TRBD1 matching 7 bases. The V gene's germline CDR1 is SGDLS and CDR2 YYNGEE. The ends lost 4 bases at V and 0 bases at J; junction bases unmatched: 7. The CDR3 loop spans 16 amino acids. This CDR3 reads CASSSRGDSSGNTIYF. In DNA form, the CDR3 reads TGTGCCAGCAGCTCCCGTGGGGACAGCTCTGGAAACACCATATATTTT.

This chain connects TRBV5-1 to TRBJ1-6, with D possibly matching TRBD1 (5 bases). CDR3 length: 15 residues. Germline V gene data show CDR1 as SGHRS and CDR2 as YFSETQ. The ends were cut back, 4 bases at V and 6 bases at J, with 14 bases in the middle. CDR3 in DNA: TGCGCCAGCAGCGGGGACGGCGCGACTAATTCACCCCTCCACTTT. Encoded protein: CASSGDGATNSPLHF.

The chain joins TRBV6-5 to TRBJ2-7; no reliable D call. The CDR3 is 15 amino acids. The V gene's germline CDR1 is MNHEY and CDR2 SVGAGI. Between the trimmed V and J ends, which lost 1 base and 3 bases, there was a span of 13 bases. The CDR3 DNA reads TGTGCCAGCAGTTACTTCCCCTCCCCAGACTACGAGCAGTACTTC. This translates into CASSYFPSPDYEQYF.

V is TRBV5-4 and J is TRBJ2-1, with 11 bases matching TRBD1. CDR1 is SGHNT and CDR2 is YYREEE in the germline V gene (reference sequence). V lost 3 bases and J lost 0; bases outside the gene matches: 2. The CDR3 is made up of 16 amino acids. The CDR3 DNA sequence: TGTGCCAGCAGCTCCGGGACAGGGGGCTCCTACAATGAGCAGTTCTTC. This codes for CASSSGTGGSYNEQFF.

Points on this clone: One junction end does not reproduce the germline sequence, and a read error may be involved. This chain connects TRBV19 to TRBJ1-3; D uncertain. CDR1 and CDR2 (germline): LNHDA, SQIVND (reference sequence). The CDR3 covers 14 residues. As DNA, the CDR3 is TGTGCCAGTAGGGCGTTAGCGTCTGGAAACTCCATATATTTT. Translation: CASRALASGNSIYF.